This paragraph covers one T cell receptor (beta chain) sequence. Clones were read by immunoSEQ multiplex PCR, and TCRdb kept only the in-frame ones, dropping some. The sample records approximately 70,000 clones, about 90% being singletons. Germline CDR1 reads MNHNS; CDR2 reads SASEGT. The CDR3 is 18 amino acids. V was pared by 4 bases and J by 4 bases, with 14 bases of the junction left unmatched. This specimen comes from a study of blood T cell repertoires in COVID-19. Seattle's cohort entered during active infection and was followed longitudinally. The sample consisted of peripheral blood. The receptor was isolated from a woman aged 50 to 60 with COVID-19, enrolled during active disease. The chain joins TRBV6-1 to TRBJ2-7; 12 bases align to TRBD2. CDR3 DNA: TGTGCCAGCAGTGCGGCATCGGGGGGCGGACTAGCGGGATACGAGCAGTACTTC. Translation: CASSAASGGGLAGYEQYF.